This T cell receptor beta chain was observed in a study of blood T cell repertoires in COVID-19. Study-level background: Collection of acute and convalescent COVID-19 samples took place in the United States, Italy and Spain.

The assay was immunoSEQ multiplex PCR, and TCRdb's table has in-frame clones only and misses some. This table holds roughly 250,000 clones, 80% to 90% found once. The sample comprised PBMCs or T cells enriched from blood (not recorded which). This receptor was taken from a woman aged 25 to 39 who had recovered from COVID-19.

Here the CDR3 reads CASSLAGRGNVEAFF. CDR3 bases: TGTGCCAGCAGCTTAGCGGGTAGGGGCAACGTTGAAGCTTTCTTT. J is TRBJ1-1 and V is TRBV7-6; D is perhaps TRBD1 (5 bases). Per the germline V gene, CDR1 is SGHVS and CDR2 is FNYEAQ. Trimming removed 0 bases at V and 7 bases at J, with 15 bases between. The CDR3 sequence is 15 residues long.